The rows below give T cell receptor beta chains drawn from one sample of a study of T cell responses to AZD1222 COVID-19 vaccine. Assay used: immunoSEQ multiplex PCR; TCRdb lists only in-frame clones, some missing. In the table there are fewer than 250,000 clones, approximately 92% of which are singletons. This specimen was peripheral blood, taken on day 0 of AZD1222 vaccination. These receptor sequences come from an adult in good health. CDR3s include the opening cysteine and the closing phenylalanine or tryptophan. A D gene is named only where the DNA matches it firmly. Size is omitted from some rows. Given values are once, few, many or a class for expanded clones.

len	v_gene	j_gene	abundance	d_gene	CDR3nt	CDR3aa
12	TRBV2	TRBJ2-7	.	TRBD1	TGTGCCAGCAGGGAAGGGGGCAACGAGCAGTACTTC	CASREGGNEQYF
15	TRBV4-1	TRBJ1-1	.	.	TGCGCCAGCAGCCAAACTAGGACAGTAGGAAGTGAAGCTTTCTTT	CASSQTRTVGSEAFF
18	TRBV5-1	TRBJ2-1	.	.	TGCGCCAGCAGCTTGACGTGGAGGGTCGGGAGCTCCTACAATGAGCAGTTCTTC	CASSLTWRVGSSYNEQFF
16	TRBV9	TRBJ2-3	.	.	TGTGCCAGCAGCGTACGATCAGGGACCCACACAGATACGCAGTATTTT	CASSVRSGTHTDTQYF
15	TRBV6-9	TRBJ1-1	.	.	TGTGCCAGCAGTTATCCTCCAGGGGCGAACACTGAAGCTTTCTTT	CASSYPPGANTEAFF
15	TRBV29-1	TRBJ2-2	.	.	TGCAGCGTTGAAGCGTTTGAGGGAAACACCGGGGAGCTGTTTTTT	CSVEAFEGNTGELFF
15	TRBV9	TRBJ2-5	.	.	TGTGCCAGCAGCGTAGGTCCAGCGGGTAAAGAGACCCAGTACTTC	CASSVGPAGKETQYF
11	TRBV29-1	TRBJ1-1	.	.	TGCAGCGTGATAACAGGGTCTGAAGCTTTCTTT	CSVITGSEAFF
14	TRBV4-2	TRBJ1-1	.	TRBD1	TGTGCCAGCAGTTCAGACAGGGGGAGTACTGAAGCTTTCTTT	CASSSDRGSTEAFF
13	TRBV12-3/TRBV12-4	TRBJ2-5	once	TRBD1	TGTGCCAGCAGAGAGGGGGCCGGGGAGACCCAGTACTTC	CASREGAGETQYF
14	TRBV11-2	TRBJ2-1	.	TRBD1	TGTGCCAGCAGCCGGGGGACAGGGGGCAATGAGCAGTTCTTC	CASSRGTGGNEQFF
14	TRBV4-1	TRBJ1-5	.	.	TGCGCCAGCAGCCAAGACAGGGGACGGTTGCCCCAGCATTTT	CASSQDRGRLPQHF
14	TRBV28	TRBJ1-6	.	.	TGTGCCAGCAGTACTCCCTCCTATAATTCACCCCTCCACTTT	CASSTPSYNSPLHF